This entry concerns a single TCR beta chain. The study reverse transcribed the entire isolated RNA, so it sequenced expressed TCRB transcripts. Sequenced by immunoSEQ multiplex PCR; TCRdb stores in-frame clones only, minus some. The sample holds 500,000 to 700,000 clones, less than 20% seen once. In all sorted populations, purity surpassed 95%. The entry originates in a study of beta chain features in type 1 diabetes. Study background: Patient and healthy donor groups were alike in age, gender and cell yields.

J was trimmed by 6 bases and V by 4 bases; bases with no gene match: 9. CDR3 length: 15 residues. The germline gives CDR1 SGHDT, CDR2 YYEEEE. The gene calls are TRBV5-6 and TRBJ2-4, with TRBD1 identical over 8 bases. Sequencing input: naive CD4+ T cells from blood. The receptor comes from a man aged 18-30 years in good health. CDR3 sequence: CASSTRQGTINIQYF. CDR3 coding DNA: TGTGCCAGCAGCACCCGACAGGGGACGATAAACATTCAGTACTTC.